Shown below are 24 T cell receptor beta chains from a single sample sequenced in a study of early T cells in non-severe SARS-CoV-2 infection. In TCRdb, the 5' RACE reads were re-called with MiXCR into one record per CDR3 protein. The sample lists under 85,000 distinct CDR3 sequences, roughly 11% occurring once. Sequenced material: whole blood, taken at baseline. These TCRs come from an adult who was a healthcare worker with PCR-confirmed SARS-CoV-2 infection or an uninfected control (not recorded which).

This clonotype was counted at least ten times. V is TRBV20-1 and J is TRBJ2-1; D is ambiguous. This CDR3 comprises 12 residues. Trimming removed 1 base at V and 10 bases at J, with 11 bases between. The germline V gene has CDR1 DFQATT and CDR2 SNEGSKA (reference sequence). CDR3 coding DNA: TGCAGTGCTAGAGTCGCTTATTGGGAGCAGTTCTTC. This encodes CSARVAYWEQFF.

There are many counts of this clonotype. The V call is TRBV20-1, the J call TRBJ2-3; D perhaps matches TRBD2 (5 bases). The V gene lost 5 bases and the J gene lost 6 bases, with 15 bases spanning the gap. The length of the CDR3 is 13 residues. From germline, CDR1 is DFQATT and CDR2 SNEGSKA (reference sequence). The CDR3 DNA reads TGCAGTGCTTACGATAACCCGGGGGATACGCAGTATTTT. This translates into CSAYDNPGDTQYF.

The chain links TRBV20-1 to TRBJ2-7, with unresolved D. This CDR3 has 15 amino acids. The germline V and J ends were trimmed by 6 bases and 5 bases, with 23 bases remaining between them. The germline gives CDR1 DFQATT, CDR2 SNEGSKA (reference sequence). For the CDR3, the DNA is TGCAGTGCCGCGAAAGGGCCCATTATTTTGAACGAGCAGTACTTC. Its protein product is CSAAKGPIILNEQYF.

This clonotype was seen at least ten times. J is TRBJ1-3 and V is TRBV5-1; TRBD1 matches at 7 bases. This CDR3 is built from 15 residues. Germline CDR1 and CDR2: SGHRS and YFSETQ. V gave up 1 base and J gave up 4 bases; unmatched junction bases: 5. CDR3 nucleotides: TGCGCCAGCAGCTTGCGACAGGGAGAAGGAAACACCATATATTTT. This translates into CASSLRQGEGNTIYF.

This clonotype was detected ten times or more. The rearrangement joins TRBV11-1 to TRBJ2-5; D is undetermined. Germline V gene sequence: CDR1 SGHAT, CDR2 FQDESV (reference sequence). Between the trimmed V and J ends, which lost 5 bases and 4 bases, there was a span of 17 bases. The CDR3 spans 15 residues. The CDR3 sequence is CASSANSGFGETQYF. The CDR3 bases are TGTGCCAGCAGCGCCAACTCGGGCTTCGGAGAGACCCAGTACTTC.

The V gene is TRBV27, the J gene TRBJ1-6; D perhaps matches TRBD1 (5 bases). The V gene lost 2 bases and the J gene lost 9 bases, with 17 bases spanning the gap. The CDR3 covers 16 residues. CDR1 is MNHEY and CDR2 is SMNVEV in the germline V gene (reference sequence). The DNA for the CDR3 is TGTGCCAGCAGTTTACCCCCTGGGGGAAGGCCTTCACCCCTCCACTTT. As protein: CASSLPPGGRPSPLHF.

The V call is TRBV9, the J call TRBJ2-2, with 7 positions matching TRBD1. Looked up from germline, CDR1 is SGDLS and CDR2 is YYNGEE. The CDR3 contains 15 residues. The V and J ends lost 3 bases and 5 bases, in that order; junction bases with no gene match: 7. The CDR3 coding sequence is TGTGCCAGCAGCGGTCGGACAGGTGGGACCGGGGAGCTGTTTTTT. Protein sequence: CASSGRTGGTGELFF. Full variable domain (remainder filled in from reference TRBV9 and TRBJ2-2): DSGVTQTPKHLITATGQRVTLRCSPRSGDLSVYWYQQSLDQGLQFLIQYYNGEERAKGNILERFSAQQFPDLHSELNLSSLELGDSALYFCASSGRTGGTGELFFGEGSRLTVL.

This chain connects TRBV6-2 or TRBV6-3 to TRBJ2-7; the match to TRBD1 covers 7 bases. Germline V gene sequence: CDR1 MNHEY, CDR2 SVGEGT. The CDR3 has 14 residues. Trimming cost V 5 bases and J 1 base; bases outside gene matches: 5. Here the CDR3 reads CASSRDRLSYEQYF. The CDR3 nucleotides are TGTGCCAGCAGTAGGGACAGACTTTCCTACGAGCAGTACTTC.

This clonotype has only a few counts. This rearrangement joins TRBV20-1 to TRBJ2-3; tentatively, D is TRBD2 (5 bases). Trimming shortened V by 1 base and J by 3 bases, and 5 bases separated the two germline ends. Germline CDR1 DFQATT, CDR2 SNEGSKA (reference sequence). The CDR3 is made up of 12 amino acids. CDR3 bases: TGCAGTGCTAGAGGGGAGACAGATACGCAGTATTTT. This sequence encodes CSARGETDTQYF.

There are a few counts of this clonotype. The chain employs TRBV18 and TRBJ2-5, with D perhaps assigned TRBD1 or TRBD2 (5 bases each). The CDR3 runs 17 residues. The V and J ends lost 2 bases and 5 bases respectively, with 21 bases between them. Per the germline V gene, CDR1 is KGHSH and CDR2 is LQKENI. The CDR3 nucleotides are TGTGCCAGCTCACCAATAGGGGAGACCTTCCTCAGGGAGACCCAGTACTTC. Its translation is CASSPIGETFLRETQYF.

This clonotype has more than one count but fewer than ten. CDR3 amino acids: CASRPSAGESYNEQFF. The CDR3 DNA follows: TGTGCCAGCAGGCCTTCTGCGGGGGAGTCCTACAATGAGCAGTTCTTC. The rearrangement uses TRBV27 and TRBJ2-1, with 7 bases identical to TRBD2. CDR1 is MNHEY and CDR2 is SMNVEV in the germline V gene (reference sequence). Trimming took 6 bases from V and 1 from J; bases not matched to a gene: 9. CDR3 size: 16 residues.

V usage is TRBV18 and J usage is TRBJ2-7, with D hard to call. V was shortened by 5 bases and J by 1 base, with 9 bases between the two germline ends. This CDR3 region has 13 residues. Germline V CDR1 and CDR2: KGHSH, LQKENI. CDR3 nucleotide sequence: TGTGCCAGCTCATCGACTGCTTCCTACGAGCAGTACTTC. Translation gives CASSSTASYEQYF.

This clonotype was observed at least ten times. V is TRBV29-1 and J is TRBJ1-5; no reliable D call. The CDR3 spans 14 residues. Trimming removed 6 bases at V and 5 bases at J, with 17 bases between. CDR1 and CDR2 from the germline V gene are SQVTM and ANQGSEA. CDR3 in amino acids: CSVAEHGRDQPQHF. CDR3 coding DNA: TGCAGCGTGGCGGAACACGGACGGGATCAGCCCCAGCATTTT.

Worth noting for this clonotype: It may be a read error: a sequence one base away is much more abundant. The gene calls are TRBV28 and TRBJ1-3, with unresolved D. The length of the CDR3 is 15 residues. The V gene's germline CDR1 is MDHEN and CDR2 SYDVKM. Written as DNA, the CDR3 is TGTGCCAGCAGTTTAGCAGTCCTCTCTGGAAACACCATAAATTTT. This encodes CASSLAVLSGNTINF.

At least ten counts were recorded for this clonotype. The chain uses TRBV7-6 and TRBJ1-6, with D possibly being TRBD1 (6 bases). Germline loops: CDR1 SGHVS, CDR2 FNYEAQ. The CDR3 spans 14 residues. The V and J ends lost 3 bases and 5 bases respectively, with 8 bases between them. CDR3 DNA sequence: TGTGCCAGCAGCTTTTCAGGGGATAATTCACCCCTCCACTTT. Translating gives CASSFSGDNSPLHF.

This clonotype turned up a few times. V is TRBV7-2 and J is TRBJ2-3; 11 bases are a match to TRBD2. Germline loops: CDR1 SGHTA, CDR2 FQGNSA. V was pared by 4 bases and J by 5 bases, with 14 bases of the junction left unmatched. This CDR3 is built from 18 residues. The CDR3 DNA sequence: TGTGCCAGCAGCTCCCCCGTCCTGCGGCTAGCGGGGGGAGATACGCAGTATTTT. This codes for CASSSPVLRLAGGDTQYF.

The chain combines TRBV15 with TRBJ2-7, with 13 bases matching TRBD2. Trimming removed 5 bases from V and 6 bases from J; junction bases left unmatched: 7. The CDR3 is 15 residues long. In germline, CDR1 is LNHNV, CDR2 YYDKDF (reference sequence). The CDR3 DNA sequence: TGTGCCACCAGCCCAGGACTAGCGGGGGCCTCCGAGCAGTACTTC. Amino acids: CATSPGLAGASEQYF.

This clonotype was detected a few times. The V call is TRBV2, the J call TRBJ2-7; D is uncertain. The CDR3 is 13 amino acids. Germline CDR1 and CDR2: SNHLY and FYNNEI. Trimming cost V 5 bases and J 3 bases, with 11 bases left between them. The CDR3 reads CASSYGPLYEQYF. CDR3 bases: TGTGCCAGCAGTTACGGACCCCTCTACGAGCAGTACTTC.

The V call is TRBV2, the J call TRBJ1-2; D remains unclear. V shed 4 bases and J shed 3 bases, with 6 bases lying between them. CDR1 and CDR2 (germline): SNHLY, FYNNEI. The CDR3 is 12 amino acids. CDR3 loop: CASSGTDYGYTF. The DNA of the CDR3 is TGTGCCAGCAGTGGGACCGACTATGGCTACACCTTC.

This clonotype was counted between two and nine times. The chain uses TRBV21-1 and TRBJ2-5. TRBV21-1 corresponds to a pseudogene. The CDR3 is 14 residues long. This chain's CDR3 is CASSKAQNEETQYF. CDR3 in DNA: TGTGCCAGCAGCAAAGCGCAAAACGAGGAGACCCAGTACTTC.

This clonotype was found a few times. The V call is TRBV19, the J call TRBJ1-5, with D uncertain. Trimming stripped 3 bases from V and 0 bases from J, with 9 bases between. CDR3 length: 15 amino acids. From germline, CDR1 is LNHDA and CDR2 SQIVND (reference sequence). CDR3 sequence reads: CASSILPISNQPQHF. The CDR3 coding sequence is TGTGCCAGTAGTATTTTACCGATTAGCAATCAGCCCCAGCATTTT.

Only a few counts were recorded for this clonotype. The rearrangement uses TRBV11-3 and TRBJ2-3, with TRBD2 matching 7 bases. From germline, CDR1 is SGHNT and CDR2 YENEEA. The length of the CDR3 is 16 residues. The V and J ends lost 0 bases and 4 bases, in that order; junction bases with no gene match: 7. CDR3: CASSLDAGVIADTQYF. In DNA form, the CDR3 reads TGTGCCAGCAGCTTAGATGCGGGAGTCATCGCAGATACGCAGTATTTT. The full variable domain, completed using reference TRBV11-3 and TRBJ2-3, is EAGVVQSPRYKIIEKKQPVAFWCNPISGHNTLYWYLQNLGQGPELLIRYENEEAVDDSQLPKDRFSAERLKGVDSTLKIQPAELGDSAVYLCASSLDAGVIADTQYFGPGTRLTVL.

This clonotype showed up just a few times. The rearrangement uses TRBV29-1 and TRBJ2-5; 11 nucleotides agree with TRBD1. Germline V gene sequence: CDR1 SQVTM, CDR2 ANQGSEA. Germline trimming cut 7 bases from V and 5 bases from J; bases unmatched to any gene: 6. This CDR3 is 13 amino acids long. The CDR3 DNA follows: TGCAGCGCTGGACAGGGGGCACGGGAGACCCAGTACTTC. It specifies CSAGQGARETQYF.

This clonotype showed up just a few times. This chain links TRBV5-1 with TRBJ2-7; D remains ambiguous. Per germline, CDR1 SGHRS and CDR2 YFSETQ. Trimming stripped 4 bases from V and 2 bases from J, with 10 bases between. The CDR3 runs to 13 residues. The DNA of the CDR3 is TGCGCCAGCAGCGTGGGCATCGCCTACGAGCAGTACTTC. Encoded protein: CASSVGIAYEQYF.